Listed below are T cell receptor beta chains from one sample, sequenced in a study of T-cell memory formation after mild COVID-19. TCRdb re-called the 5' RACE reads with MiXCR, one entry per CDR3 protein. Among 110,000 to 150,000 distinct CDR3 sequences, under 30% were seen once, and the ten largest hold roughly 24%. The sample comprised PBMCs or a T cell subset sorted from them (not recorded which). These receptors were collected from an adult woman who had mild COVID-19 (a few samples of this study predate the infection). Cell type and time point are not known. Both conserved end residues are part of each CDR3. The D gene is left open where the match is weak. Not all rows give a size; the values are once, few, many and, for expanded clones, a class.

D,V,J,size,CDR3,DNA
.,TRBV5-1,TRBJ2-1,.,CASSLDILSYNEQFF,TGCGCCAGCAGCTTGGACATACTATCCTACAATGAGCAGTTCTTC
TRBD1,TRBV5-4,TRBJ2-7,many,CASSLGTGGPYEQYF,TGTGCCAGCAGCCTCGGGACAGGGGGCCCCTACGAGCAGTACTTC
.,TRBV7-9,TRBJ2-3,.,CASSFPGGTQYF,TGTGCCAGCAGCTTTCCTGGAGGTACGCAGTATTTT
.,TRBV4-1,TRBJ1-1,.,CASSQVVQDTEAFF,TGCGCCAGCAGCCAAGTGGTACAGGACACTGAAGCTTTCTTT
.,TRBV7-9,TRBJ1-5,.,CASSLGKPNQPQHF,TGTGCCAGCAGCTTAGGGAAGCCCAATCAGCCCCAGCATTTT
TRBD2,TRBV29-1,TRBJ2-7,few,CSARAGRLDEQYF,TGCAGCGCCCGAGCCGGGAGGCTGGACGAGCAGTACTTC
.,TRBV12-3/TRBV12-4,TRBJ2-3,few,CASSTTRASTDTQYF,TGTGCCAGCAGTACAACTAGGGCTAGCACAGATACGCAGTATTTT
.,TRBV29-1,TRBJ2-5,.,CSVDVGYQETQYF,TGCAGCGTTGACGTCGGGTACCAAGAGACCCAGTACTTC
.,TRBV4-1,TRBJ2-7,few,CASSQFVPYYEQYF,TGCGCCAGCAGCCAGTTTGTCCCGTACTACGAGCAGTACTTC
.,TRBV7-2,TRBJ2-2,.,CASSLITNTGELFF,TGTGCCAGCAGCTTAATTACGAACACCGGGGAGCTGTTTTTT
.,TRBV12-3/TRBV12-4,TRBJ1-4,.,CASSPDTGNRGKLFF,TGTGCCAGCAGCCCGGATACGGGGAATCGGGGAAAACTGTTTTTT
TRBD2,TRBV5-1,TRBJ2-1,.,CASSLGTSGGTGNEQFF,TGCGCCAGCAGCCTCGGGACTAGCGGGGGGACGGGTAATGAGCAGTTCTTC
TRBD1,TRBV7-3,TRBJ2-5,.,CASSFTGGQETQYF,TGTGCCAGCAGCTTCACAGGGGGCCAAGAGACCCAGTACTTC
TRBD2,TRBV5-5,TRBJ2-1,.,CASSLELSGRAPYNEQFF,TGTGCCAGCAGCTTGGAATTGAGCGGGAGGGCTCCCTACAATGAGCAGTTCTTC
TRBD2,TRBV13,TRBJ2-7,.,CASSSSGSTYEQYF,TGTGCCAGCAGCTCGAGCGGGAGTACCTACGAGCAGTACTTC
.,TRBV20-1,TRBJ2-7,few,CSGSGQSSYEQYF,TGCAGTGGTAGCGGACAGTCCTCCTACGAGCAGTACTTC
.,TRBV20-1,TRBJ1-2,once,CSANSRGDYGYTF,TGCAGTGCTAATTCCAGGGGAGACTATGGCTACACCTTC
.,TRBV4-2,TRBJ2-7,.,CASSQDRDRNYEQYF,TGTGCCAGCAGCCAAGATCGAGACAGAAACTACGAGCAGTACTTC
TRBD2,TRBV5-1,TRBJ2-1,many,CASSLALTGTSFNEQFF,TGCGCCAGCAGCTTGGCCCTGACCGGGACTAGTTTCAATGAGCAGTTCTTC
TRBD2,TRBV6-2/TRBV6-3,TRBJ2-3,few,CASRISELADGTDTQYF,TGTGCCAGCAGAATATCCGAACTAGCGGACGGCACAGATACGCAGTATTTT
TRBD1,TRBV9,TRBJ2-1,few,CASNPTGTGVYNEQFF,TGTGCCAGCAATCCCACCGGGACAGGGGTTTACAATGAGCAGTTCTTC
TRBD2,TRBV5-1,TRBJ2-7,many,CASSLALADHEQYF,TGCGCCAGCAGCTTGGCACTAGCGGACCACGAGCAGTACTTC
.,TRBV4-3,TRBJ1-2,few,CASSQDRTGLYGYTF,TGCGCCAGCAGCCAAGATAGGACGGGCCTTTATGGCTACACCTTC
.,TRBV24-1,TRBJ2-2,few,CATSDLGAGELFF,TGTGCCACCAGTGATTTGGGGGCCGGGGAGCTGTTTTTT
.,TRBV14,TRBJ2-7,.,CASSQVTHEQYF,TGTGCCAGCAGCCAAGTCACGCACGAGCAGTACTTC
.,TRBV6-2/TRBV6-3,TRBJ1-1,few,CASSYYRANTEAFF,TGTGCCAGCAGTTATTACAGGGCCAACACTGAAGCTTTCTTT
.,TRBV20-1,TRBJ2-3,few,CSARDTGFMDTQYF,TGCAGTGCTAGAGACACCGGGTTTATGGATACGCAGTATTTT
.,TRBV4-1,TRBJ2-1,.,CASSQPYTGFYEQFF,TGCGCCAGCAGCCAACCTTACACAGGGTTCTATGAGCAGTTCTTC
.,TRBV18,TRBJ1-2,.,CASSLWKDGYTF,TGTGCCAGCTCCCTCTGGAAAGACGGCTACACCTTC
TRBD2,TRBV30,TRBJ2-1,.,CAWNLAGGPREQFF,TGTGCCTGGAATCTAGCGGGAGGGCCCCGGGAGCAGTTCTTC
TRBD2,TRBV2,TRBJ2-3,.,CASSEGLALIWTDTQYF,TGTGCCAGCAGTGAGGGACTAGCTTTAATCTGGACAGATACGCAGTATTTT
TRBD2,TRBV7-9,TRBJ2-3,few,CASSILATNTDTQYF,TGTGCCAGCAGCATACTAGCGACTAACACAGATACGCAGTATTTT
.,TRBV11-2,TRBJ1-4,few,CASSTRGEWVEKLFF,TGTGCCAGCAGCACTCGGGGAGAGTGGGTTGAAAAACTGTTTTTT
.,TRBV11-2,TRBJ2-7,.,CASSLFEAVYSEQYF,TGTGCCAGCAGCTTATTCGAGGCGGTGTACAGCGAGCAGTACTTC
TRBD1,TRBV19,TRBJ1-2,many,CASSIVSGTGDGYTF,TGTGCCAGTAGTATAGTTTCTGGGACAGGGGATGGCTACACCTTC
TRBD2,TRBV7-9,TRBJ2-5,few,CASSLWTSGKETQYF,TGTGCCAGCAGCCTCTGGACTAGCGGAAAAGAGACCCAGTACTTC
.,TRBV12-3/TRBV12-4,TRBJ1-6,few,CASRAPQGSVASPLHF,TGTGCCAGCAGAGCCCCCCAGGGGTCGGTGGCTTCACCCCTCCACTTT
.,TRBV5-6,TRBJ1-5,few,CASSPDGEGPQHF,TGTGCCAGCAGCCCGGACGGAGAAGGGCCCCAGCATTTT
TRBD2,TRBV7-6,TRBJ2-3,.,CASSPLSGEKDTQYF,TGTGCCAGCAGCCCTCTCAGCGGGGAAAAAGATACGCAGTATTTT
TRBD2,TRBV4-1,TRBJ2-7,few,CASSQADPGLAGYEQYF,TGCGCCAGCAGCCAAGCTGATCCGGGACTAGCGGGGTACGAGCAGTACTTC
.,TRBV20-1,TRBJ1-4,.,CSARDAGATNEKLFF,TGCAGTGCTAGAGATGCAGGGGCAACTAATGAAAAACTGTTTTTT
.,TRBV4-1,TRBJ2-3,.,CASSQFAGTDTQYF,TGCGCCAGCAGCCAATTTGCGGGCACAGATACGCAGTATTTT
.,TRBV7-9,TRBJ2-7,many,CASSLTGPSYEQYF,TGTGCCAGCAGCTTGACAGGACCTTCCTACGAGCAGTACTTC
TRBD2,TRBV7-8,TRBJ2-1,.,CASSLTSGELYNEQFF,TGTGCCAGCAGCTTAACTAGCGGGGAACTCTACAATGAGCAGTTCTTC
TRBD2,TRBV14,TRBJ2-1,.,CASSQEVSLAGGFNEQFF,TGTGCCAGCAGCCAAGAAGTTTCCCTAGCGGGGGGGTTCAATGAGCAGTTCTTC
.,TRBV7-2,TRBJ2-3,few,CASISRTDTQYF,TGTGCCAGCATCAGTCGCACAGATACGCAGTATTTT
TRBD1,TRBV13,TRBJ1-2,.,CASSQGQAYGYTF,TGTGCCAGCAGCCAGGGACAGGCCTATGGCTACACCTTC
.,TRBV11-2,TRBJ2-7,few,CASREDRLAYEQYF,TGTGCCAGCAGGGAAGACAGGCTCGCCTACGAGCAGTACTTC
.,TRBV24-1,TRBJ2-6,.,CATSGLRLGSTGANVLTF,TGTGCCACCAGTGGTCTCCGTCTGGGTTCAACCGGGGCCAACGTCCTGACTTTC
.,TRBV5-1,TRBJ1-1,few,CASSPTAGDTEAFF,TGCGCCAGCAGCCCCACCGCTGGGGACACTGAAGCTTTCTTT
TRBD1,TRBV15,TRBJ2-5,few,CATSGLGTGEGETQYF,TGTGCCACCAGCGGACTAGGGACAGGGGAAGGAGAGACCCAGTACTTC